This T cell receptor beta chain stems from a study of a mutant IDH1 vaccine in newly diagnosed glioma. Indicated time point: week 5, during vaccination. The study gave 300 ug of mutant IDH1 20-mer peptide per vaccine dose, with topical imiquimod. This clone was found a few times. The antigen is unknown. Deletions cut 3 bases from V and 1 base from J, with 12 bases between. Germline CDR1 WNHNN, CDR2 SYGVQD (reference sequence). This CDR3 contains 15 residues. Method: immunoSEQ multiplex PCR; TCRdb's copy keeps in-frame clones and lacks some. The sample carries 40,000 to 65,000 clones, approximately 78% recorded once.

The sample was PBMCs, taken from a glioma patient whose treatment included an IDH1 peptide vaccine. The sequence came from a woman in her thirties or forties with glioma. The J gene is TRBJ1-1, the V gene TRBV10-1; D is undetermined. CDR3 region: CASSDRAGKNTEAFF. The CDR3, as DNA: TGCGCCAGCAGTGATCGGGCCGGGAAGAACACTGAAGCTTTCTTT.